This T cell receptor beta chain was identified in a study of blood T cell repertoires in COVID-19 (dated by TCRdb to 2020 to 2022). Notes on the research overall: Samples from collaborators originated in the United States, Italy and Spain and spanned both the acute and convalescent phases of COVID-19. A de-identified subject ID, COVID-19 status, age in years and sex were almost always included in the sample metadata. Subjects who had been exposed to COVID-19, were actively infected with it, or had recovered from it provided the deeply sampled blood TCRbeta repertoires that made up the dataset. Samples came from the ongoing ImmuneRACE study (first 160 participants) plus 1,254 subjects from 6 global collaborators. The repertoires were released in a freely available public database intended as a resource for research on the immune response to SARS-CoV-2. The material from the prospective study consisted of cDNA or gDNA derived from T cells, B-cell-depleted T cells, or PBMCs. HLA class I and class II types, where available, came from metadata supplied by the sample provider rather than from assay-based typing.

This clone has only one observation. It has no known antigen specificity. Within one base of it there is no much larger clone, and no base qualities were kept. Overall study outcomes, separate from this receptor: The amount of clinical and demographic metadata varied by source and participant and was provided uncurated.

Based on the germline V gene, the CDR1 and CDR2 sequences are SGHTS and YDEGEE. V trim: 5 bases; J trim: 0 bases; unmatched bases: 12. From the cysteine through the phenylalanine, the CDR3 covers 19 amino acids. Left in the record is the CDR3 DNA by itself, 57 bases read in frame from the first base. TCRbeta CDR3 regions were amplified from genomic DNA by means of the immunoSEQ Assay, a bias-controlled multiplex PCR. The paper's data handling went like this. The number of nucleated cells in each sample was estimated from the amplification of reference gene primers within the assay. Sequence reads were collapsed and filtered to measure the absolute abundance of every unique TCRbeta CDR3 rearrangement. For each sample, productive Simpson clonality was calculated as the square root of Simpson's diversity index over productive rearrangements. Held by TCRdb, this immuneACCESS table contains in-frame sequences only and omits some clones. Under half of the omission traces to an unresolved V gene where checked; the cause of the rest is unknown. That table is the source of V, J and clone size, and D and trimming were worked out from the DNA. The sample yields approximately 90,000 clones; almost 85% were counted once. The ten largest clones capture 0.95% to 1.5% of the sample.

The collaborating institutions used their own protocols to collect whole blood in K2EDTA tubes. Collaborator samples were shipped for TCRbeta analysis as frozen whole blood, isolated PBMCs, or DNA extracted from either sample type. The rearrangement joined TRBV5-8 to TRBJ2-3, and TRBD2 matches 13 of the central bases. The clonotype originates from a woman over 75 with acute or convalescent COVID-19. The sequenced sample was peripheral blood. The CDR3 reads CASSLTSGGPFSSTDTQYF. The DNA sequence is TGTGCCAGCAGTTTGACTAGCGGGGGGCCTTTCTCTAGCACAGATACGCAGTATTTT.